These T cell receptor beta chains were read from a single sample in a study of T cell repertoires in cytomegalovirus infection. TCRdb used MiXCR to reprocess the reads, holding one entry per CDR3 protein. The sample has nearly 650,000 distinct CDR3 sequences, approximately 25% seen once. The sequencing input was CD8+ T cells from PBMCs. These receptor sequences come from a human donor in good health (CMV status not recorded). Some clones in this sample may be carry-over from other donors' samples. CDR3s include the opening cysteine and the closing phenylalanine or tryptophan. A D gene is named only where the DNA matches it firmly. A clone size is listed for some rows: how often the clone was seen (once, few, many), or a class if it is expanded.

clone size | D gene | J gene | CDR3 length | V gene | CDR3 protein | CDR3 DNA
many | NA | TRBJ2-5 | 15 | TRBV7-2 | CASSFINSPQETQYF | TGTGCCAGCAGCTTTATAAACAGCCCTCAAGAGACCCAGTACTTC
NA | NA | TRBJ1-2 | 17 | TRBV7-9 | CASSLATSLTNNYGYTF | TGTGCCAGCAGCTTAGCTACTTCTCTAACAAATAACTATGGCTACACCTTC
few | TRBD2 | TRBJ2-1 | 16 | TRBV5-1 | CASSLARLAGANEQFF | TGCGCCAGCAGCTTGGCCAGGCTAGCGGGGGCCAATGAGCAGTTCTTC
many | NA | TRBJ1-2 | 13 | TRBV29-1 | CSVFDGLTYGYTF | TGCAGCGTTTTCGACGGACTTACTTATGGCTACACCTTC
NA | NA | TRBJ1-2 | 15 | TRBV20-1 | CSARDPTVDHYGYTF | TGCAGTGCTAGAGATCCCACAGTCGACCACTATGGCTACACCTTC
many | NA | TRBJ2-2 | 14 | TRBV11-1 | CASSFWGNTGELFF | TGTGCCAGCAGCTTCTGGGGGAACACCGGGGAGCTGTTTTTT
NA | NA | TRBJ2-7 | 14 | TRBV5-6 | CASSPLVGGYEQYF | TGTGCCAGCAGCCCTTTGGTAGGGGGCTACGAGCAGTACTTC
NA | NA | TRBJ1-1 | 14 | TRBV28 | CASSLRQTHTEAFF | TGTGCCAGCAGTTTACGGCAGACTCACACTGAAGCTTTCTTT
NA | NA | TRBJ2-4 | 11 | TRBV6-2/TRBV6-3 | CASSPAGIQYF | TGTGCCAGCAGTCCCGCCGGCATTCAGTACTTC
NA | NA | TRBJ2-5 | 13 | TRBV4-3 | CASSQVTQETQYF | TGCGCCAGCAGCCAAGTCACACAAGAGACCCAGTACTTC
many | TRBD2 | TRBJ2-1 | 15 | TRBV7-9 | CASSPSGGLYNEQFF | TGTGCCAGCAGCCCGAGCGGGGGATTATACAATGAGCAGTTCTTC
NA | NA | TRBJ1-2 | 13 | TRBV20-1 | CSAIVGVFYGYTF | TGCAGTGCAATCGTCGGGGTTTTCTATGGCTACACCTTC
few | TRBD1 | TRBJ1-1 | 16 | TRBV23-1 | CASSQRQGGCDTEAFF | TGCGCCAGCAGTCAACGACAGGGGGGGTGTGACACTGAAGCTTTCTTT
many | NA | TRBJ1-1 | 17 | TRBV11-2 | CASSLDPTGPLDTEAFF | TGTGCCAGCAGCTTGGACCCCACCGGGCCCTTGGACACTGAAGCTTTCTTT
many | NA | TRBJ1-2 | 18 | TRBV6-5 | CASSYAGTTGPPNYGYTF | TGTGCCAGCAGTTACGCGGGAACGACAGGACCTCCTAACTATGGCTACACCTTC
NA | NA | TRBJ2-1 | 12 | TRBV25-1 | CASREAGHEQFF | TGTGCCAGCAGGGAGGCAGGGCATGAGCAGTTCTTC
NA | NA | TRBJ1-1 | 15 | TRBV19 | CASSERHIWNTEAFF | TGTGCCAGTAGTGAAAGACACATCTGGAACACTGAAGCTTTCTTT
NA | NA | TRBJ2-4 | 15 | TRBV7-9 | CASSLGPLRGDIQYF | TGTGCCAGCAGCTTAGGACCACTAAGGGGGGACATTCAGTACTTC
NA | TRBD1 | TRBJ2-1 | 14 | TRBV24-1 | CATRDRGLGNEQFF | TGTGCCACCAGAGACAGGGGGCTTGGAAATGAGCAGTTCTTC
few | TRBD2 | TRBJ2-4 | 16 | TRBV28 | CASNSNAGGPQNIQYF | TGTGCCAGCAACTCAAACGCGGGGGGGCCACAAAACATTCAGTACTTC
few | NA | TRBJ1-1 | 14 | TRBV2 | CASSEVRGNTEAFF | TGTGCCAGCAGTGAAGTAAGAGGGAACACTGAAGCTTTCTTT
few | NA | TRBJ2-7 | 12 | TRBV7-3 | CTSSYSRGEQYF | TGTACCAGCAGCTACTCCCGGGGAGAGCAGTACTTC
many | TRBD2 | TRBJ2-7 | 16 | TRBV7-8 | CASSRRLAGSSYEQYF | TGTGCCAGCAGCCGGAGACTAGCGGGGAGCTCCTACGAGCAGTACTTC
NA | TRBD1 | TRBJ2-6 | 14 | TRBV28 | CASTPGGPGNVLTF | TGTGCCAGCACCCCAGGGGGCCCGGGCAACGTCCTGACTTTC
NA | TRBD1 | TRBJ2-2 | 16 | TRBV11-1 | CASSWGQGASTGELFF | TGTGCCAGCAGCTGGGGACAGGGGGCAAGCACCGGGGAGCTGTTTTTT
NA | NA | TRBJ1-1 | 16 | TRBV7-9 | CASRHDRLGENTEAFF | TGTGCCAGCAGACACGACAGACTCGGGGAGAACACTGAAGCTTTCTTT
few | TRBD1 | TRBJ1-1 | 14 | TRBV20-1 | CSAAGDRLGTEAFF | TGCAGTGCCGCGGGGGACAGATTGGGCACTGAAGCTTTCTTT
NA | TRBD1 | TRBJ2-1 | 12 | TRBV7-6 | CASSGTGYEQFF | TGTGCCAGCAGCGGGACAGGGTATGAGCAGTTCTTC
once | NA | TRBJ1-1 | 10 | TRBV29-1 | CSASKTEAFF | TGCAGCGCCTCAAAGACTGAAGCTTTCTTT
few | NA | TRBJ2-3 | 15 | TRBV7-9 | CASSVGRRSTDTQYF | TGTGCCAGCAGCGTCGGGCGGAGGAGCACAGATACGCAGTATTTT
many | TRBD2 | TRBJ2-5 | 15 | TRBV7-8 | CASSPGGALQETQYF | TGTGCCAGCAGCCCGGGAGGGGCCCTCCAAGAGACCCAGTACTTC
NA | NA | TRBJ2-1 | 12 | TRBV4-3 | CASSQDPNEQFF | TGCGCCAGCAGCCAAGACCCTAATGAGCAGTTCTTC
NA | NA | TRBJ2-1 | 14 | TRBV19 | CASSIAWDYNEQFF | TGTGCCAGTAGTATTGCGTGGGACTACAATGAGCAGTTCTTC
many | NA | TRBJ1-1 | 14 | TRBV7-2 | CASSFVILTTEAFF | TGTGCCAGCAGCTTCGTTATACTAACCACTGAAGCTTTCTTT
NA | TRBD1 | TRBJ1-1 | 15 | TRBV28 | CASSFNRGMNTEAFF | TGTGCCAGCAGTTTTAACAGGGGCATGAACACTGAAGCTTTCTTT
NA | TRBD1 | TRBJ2-1 | 16 | TRBV12-3/TRBV12-4 | CASALTGGRAYNEQFF | TGTGCCAGCGCCCTTACAGGGGGAAGGGCCTACAATGAGCAGTTCTTC
many | NA | TRBJ2-3 | 14 | TRBV28 | CASSWTSSTDTQYF | TGTGCCAGCAGTTGGACATCATCCACAGATACGCAGTATTTT
few | NA | TRBJ2-2 | 14 | TRBV2 | CASSDFVHTGELFF | TGTGCCAGCAGTGATTTCGTGCACACCGGGGAGCTGTTTTTT
few | NA | TRBJ1-5 | 16 | TRBV20-1 | CSASLWEGFGNQPQHF | TGCAGTGCTAGTTTATGGGAGGGATTTGGTAATCAGCCCCAGCATTTT
NA | TRBD2 | TRBJ2-1 | 15 | TRBV7-9 | CASSSSRGGRHEQFF | TGTGCCAGCAGCTCGTCCCGGGGGGGCCGGCATGAGCAGTTCTTC
NA | NA | TRBJ2-5 | 10 | TRBV20-1 | CSARGGAQYF | TGCAGTGCTAGAGGCGGGGCCCAGTACTTC
NA | NA | TRBJ2-7 | 13 | TRBV29-1 | CSVEDKFLMEQYF | TGCAGCGTTGAAGATAAGTTCCTCATGGAGCAGTACTTC